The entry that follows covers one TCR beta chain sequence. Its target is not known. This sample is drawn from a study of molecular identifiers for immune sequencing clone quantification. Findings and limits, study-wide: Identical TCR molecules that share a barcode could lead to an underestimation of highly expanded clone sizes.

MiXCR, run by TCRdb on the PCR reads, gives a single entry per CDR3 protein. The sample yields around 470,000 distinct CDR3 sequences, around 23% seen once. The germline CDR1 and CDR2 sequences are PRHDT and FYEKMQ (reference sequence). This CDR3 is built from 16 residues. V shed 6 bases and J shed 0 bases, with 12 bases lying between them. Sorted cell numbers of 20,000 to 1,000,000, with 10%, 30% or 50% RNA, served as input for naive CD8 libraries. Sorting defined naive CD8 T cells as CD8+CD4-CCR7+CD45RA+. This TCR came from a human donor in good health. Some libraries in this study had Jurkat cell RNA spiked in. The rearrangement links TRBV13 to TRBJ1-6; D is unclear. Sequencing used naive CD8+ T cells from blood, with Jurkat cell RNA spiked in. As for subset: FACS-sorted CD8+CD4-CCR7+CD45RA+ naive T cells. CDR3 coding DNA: TGTGCCAGCAGGCGTGAAGGATCCTCCTATAATTCACCCCTCCACTTT. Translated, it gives CASRREGSSYNSPLHF.